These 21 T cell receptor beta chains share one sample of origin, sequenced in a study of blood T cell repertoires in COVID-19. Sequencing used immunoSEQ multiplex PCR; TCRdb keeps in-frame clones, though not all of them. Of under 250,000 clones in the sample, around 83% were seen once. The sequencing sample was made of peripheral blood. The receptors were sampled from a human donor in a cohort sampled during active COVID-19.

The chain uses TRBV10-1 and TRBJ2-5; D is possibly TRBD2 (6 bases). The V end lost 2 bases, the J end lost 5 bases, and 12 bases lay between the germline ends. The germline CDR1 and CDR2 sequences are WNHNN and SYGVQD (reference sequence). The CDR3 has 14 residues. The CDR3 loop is CASSEGGGRETQYF. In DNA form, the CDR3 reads TGCGCCAGCAGTGAGGGAGGAGGGCGGGAGACCCAGTACTTC.

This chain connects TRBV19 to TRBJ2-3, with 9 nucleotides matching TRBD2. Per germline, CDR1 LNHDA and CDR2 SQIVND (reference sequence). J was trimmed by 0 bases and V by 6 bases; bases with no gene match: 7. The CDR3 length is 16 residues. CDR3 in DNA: TGTGCCAGTAGCAAAAGACTAGCGGTAAGCACAGATACGCAGTATTTT. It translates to CASSKRLAVSTDTQYF.

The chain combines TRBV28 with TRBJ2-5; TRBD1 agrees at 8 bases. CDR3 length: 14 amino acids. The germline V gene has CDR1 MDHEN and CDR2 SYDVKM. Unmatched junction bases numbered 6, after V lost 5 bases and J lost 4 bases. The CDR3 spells CASSTRQGSETQYF. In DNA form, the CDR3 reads TGTGCCAGCAGTACACGACAGGGGTCAGAGACCCAGTACTTC.

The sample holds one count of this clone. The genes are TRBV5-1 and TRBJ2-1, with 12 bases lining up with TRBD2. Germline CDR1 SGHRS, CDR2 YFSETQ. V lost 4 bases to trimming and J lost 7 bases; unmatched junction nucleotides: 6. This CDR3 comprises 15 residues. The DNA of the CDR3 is TGCGCCAGCAGCCCTCGGACTAGCGGGGTGAATGAGCAGTTCTTC. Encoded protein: CASSPRTSGVNEQFF.

DNA of the CDR3: TGTGCCAGCACCCCGGGACTAGCGGTCGGGAGGGTCCGGGAGCAGTACTTC. It translates to CASTPGLAVGRVREQYF. J is TRBJ2-7 and V is TRBV28; 11 nucleotides agree with TRBD2. The ends lost 7 bases at V and 7 bases at J; junction bases unmatched: 18. This CDR3 is built from 17 residues. CDR1 and CDR2 from the germline V gene are MDHEN and SYDVKM.

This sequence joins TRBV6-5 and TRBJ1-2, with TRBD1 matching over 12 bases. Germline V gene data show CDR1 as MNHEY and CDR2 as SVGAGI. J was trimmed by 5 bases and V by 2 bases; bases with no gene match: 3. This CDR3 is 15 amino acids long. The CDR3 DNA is TGTGCCAGCAGTTACGGGGACAGGGGGCGGTATGGCTACACCTTC. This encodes CASSYGDRGRYGYTF.

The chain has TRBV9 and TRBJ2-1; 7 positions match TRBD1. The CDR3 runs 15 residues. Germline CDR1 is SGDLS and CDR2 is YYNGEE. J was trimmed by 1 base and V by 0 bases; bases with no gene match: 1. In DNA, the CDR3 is TGTGCCAGCAGCGTAGGGGGACAGTCCTACAATGAGCAGTTCTTC. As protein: CASSVGGQSYNEQFF. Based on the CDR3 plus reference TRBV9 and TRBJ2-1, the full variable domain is DSGVTQTPKHLITATGQRVTLRCSPRSGDLSVYWYQQSLDQGLQFLIQYYNGEERAKGNILERFSAQQFPDLHSELNLSSLELGDSALYFCASSVGGQSYNEQFFGPGTRLTVL.

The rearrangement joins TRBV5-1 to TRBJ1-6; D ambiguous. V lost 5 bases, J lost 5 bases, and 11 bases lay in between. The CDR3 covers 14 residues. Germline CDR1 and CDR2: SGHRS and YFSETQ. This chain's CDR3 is CASRREPDNSPLHF. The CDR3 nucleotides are TGCGCCAGCAGAAGAGAGCCCGATAATTCACCCCTCCACTTT.

The DNA of the CDR3 is TGTGCCACCAAGATAGCGGAGAACACCGGGGAGCTGTTTTTT. Translated: CATKIAENTGELFF. The gene calls are TRBV10-3 and TRBJ2-2; D perhaps matches TRBD2 (6 bases). The CDR3 totals 14 residues. With 10 bases removed from V and 1 base from J, the gap between germline ends came to 13 bases. Looked up from germline, CDR1 is ENHRY and CDR2 is SYGVKD.

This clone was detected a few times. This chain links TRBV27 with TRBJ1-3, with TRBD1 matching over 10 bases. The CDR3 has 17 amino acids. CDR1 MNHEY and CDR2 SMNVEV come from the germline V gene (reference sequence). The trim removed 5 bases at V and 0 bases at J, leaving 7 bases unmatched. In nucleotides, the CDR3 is TGTGCCAGCAGTGAATTGGGACAGGGGCCCTCTGGAAACACCATATATTTT. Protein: CASSELGQGPSGNTIYF.

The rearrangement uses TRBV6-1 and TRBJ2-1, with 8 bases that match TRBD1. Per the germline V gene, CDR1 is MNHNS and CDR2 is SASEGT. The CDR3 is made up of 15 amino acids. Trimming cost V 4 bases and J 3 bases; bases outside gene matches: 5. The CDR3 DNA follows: TGTGCCAGCAGTGCCAGGGGACAGGACTACAATGAGCAGTTCTTC. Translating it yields CASSARGQDYNEQFF.

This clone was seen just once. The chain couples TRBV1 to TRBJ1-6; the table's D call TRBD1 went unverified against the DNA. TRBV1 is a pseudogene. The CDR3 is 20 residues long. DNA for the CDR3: TGCACCAGCAGCCAAGTTGCAGGGCCTCCGCCGCTCCTTTATAATTCACCCCTCCACTTT. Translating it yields CTSSQVAGPPPLLYNSPLHF.

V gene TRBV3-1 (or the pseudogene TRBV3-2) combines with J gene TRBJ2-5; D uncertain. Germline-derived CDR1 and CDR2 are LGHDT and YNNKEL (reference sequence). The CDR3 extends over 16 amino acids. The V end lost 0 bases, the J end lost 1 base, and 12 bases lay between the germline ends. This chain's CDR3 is CASSQDPLHSQETQYF. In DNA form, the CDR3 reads TGTGCCAGCAGCCAAGACCCCCTCCACAGCCAAGAGACCCAGTACTTC.

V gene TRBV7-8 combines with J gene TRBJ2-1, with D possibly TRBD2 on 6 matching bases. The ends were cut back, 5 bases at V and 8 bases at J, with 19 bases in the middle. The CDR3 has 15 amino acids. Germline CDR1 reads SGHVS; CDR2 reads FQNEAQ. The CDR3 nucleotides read TGTGCCAGCAGCACCCGCCGGGCGGGAATAGATGAGCAGTTCTTC. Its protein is CASSTRRAGIDEQFF.

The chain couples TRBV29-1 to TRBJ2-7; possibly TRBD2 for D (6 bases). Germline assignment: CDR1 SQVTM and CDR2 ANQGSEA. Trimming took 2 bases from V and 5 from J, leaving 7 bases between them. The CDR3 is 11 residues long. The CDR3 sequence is CSVELADEQYF. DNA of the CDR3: TGCAGCGTTGAATTAGCGGACGAGCAGTACTTC.

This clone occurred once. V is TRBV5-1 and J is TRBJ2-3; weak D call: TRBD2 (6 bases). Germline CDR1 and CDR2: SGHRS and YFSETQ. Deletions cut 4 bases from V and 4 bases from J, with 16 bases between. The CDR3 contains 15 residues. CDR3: CASSLLGLAADTQYF. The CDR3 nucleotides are TGCGCCAGCAGCCTCCTGGGACTCGCCGCAGATACGCAGTATTTT.

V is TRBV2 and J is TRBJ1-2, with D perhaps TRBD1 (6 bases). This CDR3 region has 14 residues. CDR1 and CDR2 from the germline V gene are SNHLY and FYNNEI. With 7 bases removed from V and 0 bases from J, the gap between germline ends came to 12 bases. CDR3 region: CASNPDRANYGYTF. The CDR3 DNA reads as TGTGCCAGCAATCCGGACAGAGCTAACTATGGCTACACCTTC.

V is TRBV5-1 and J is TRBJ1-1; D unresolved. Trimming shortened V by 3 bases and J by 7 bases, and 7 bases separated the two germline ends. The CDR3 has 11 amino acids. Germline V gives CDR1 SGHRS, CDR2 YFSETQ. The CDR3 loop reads CASSSYREAFF. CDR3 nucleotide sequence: TGCGCCAGCAGCTCCTACCGTGAAGCTTTCTTT.

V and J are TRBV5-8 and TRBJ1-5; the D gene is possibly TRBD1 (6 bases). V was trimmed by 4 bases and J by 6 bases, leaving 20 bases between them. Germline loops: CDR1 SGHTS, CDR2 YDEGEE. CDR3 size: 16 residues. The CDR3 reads CASSAGVGGAGQPQHF. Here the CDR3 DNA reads TGTGCCAGCAGCGCGGGGGTCGGGGGGGCCGGTCAGCCCCAGCATTTT. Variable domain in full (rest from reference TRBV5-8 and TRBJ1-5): EAGVTQSPTHLIKTRGQQATLRCSPISGHTSVYWYQQALGLGLQFLLWYDEGEERNRGNFPPRFSGRQFPNYSSELNVNALELEDSALYLCASSAGVGGAGQPQHFGDGTRLSIL.

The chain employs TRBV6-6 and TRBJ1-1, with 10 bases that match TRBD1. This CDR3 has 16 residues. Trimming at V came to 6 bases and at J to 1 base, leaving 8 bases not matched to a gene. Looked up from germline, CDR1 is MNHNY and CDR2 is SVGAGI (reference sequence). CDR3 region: CASRIGTGERNTEAFF. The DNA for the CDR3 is TGTGCCAGCAGGATTGGGACAGGGGAGAGGAACACTGAAGCTTTCTTT.

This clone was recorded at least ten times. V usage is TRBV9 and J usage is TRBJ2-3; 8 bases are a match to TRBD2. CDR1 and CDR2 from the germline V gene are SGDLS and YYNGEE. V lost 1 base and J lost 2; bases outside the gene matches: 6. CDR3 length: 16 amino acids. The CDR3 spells CASSVSGGRPTDTQYF. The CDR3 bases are TGTGCCAGCAGCGTATCGGGCGGGAGGCCCACAGATACGCAGTATTTT.